The next 22 T cell receptor beta chains were all read from a single sample in a study of blood T cell repertoires in COVID-19. Assay used: immunoSEQ multiplex PCR; TCRdb lists only in-frame clones, some missing. The data show 170,000 or so clones, with 84% seen just once and 12% to 15% held by the top ten. Sequencing was performed on peripheral blood. These receptor sequences come from a man aged 18 to 29 with active or convalescent COVID-19.

This rearrangement joins TRBV28 to TRBJ2-3; possible D gene TRBD1, 5 bases. CDR3 size: 15 residues. With 3 bases removed from V and 6 bases from J, the gap between germline ends came to 16 bases. Germline V lookup: CDR1 MDHEN, CDR2 SYDVKM. The CDR3 reads CASSFLDNGADTQYF. The CDR3 DNA reads as TGTGCCAGCAGTTTTCTGGATAATGGGGCGGATACGCAGTATTTT.

The rearrangement uses TRBV3-1 (or the pseudogene TRBV3-2) and TRBJ1-4; D possibly corresponds to TRBD1 (5 bases). The CDR3 is 14 residues long. Germline V gene sequence: CDR1 LGHDT, CDR2 YNNKEL (reference sequence). Trimming stripped 4 bases from V and 0 bases from J, with 6 bases between. DNA of the CDR3: TGTGCCAGCAGCCGACAGTCAACTAATGAAAAACTGTTTTTT. It translates to CASSRQSTNEKLFF.

CDR3: CASKTGTAYSPLHF. The DNA for the CDR3 is TGTGCCAGCAAAACCGGGACAGCTTATTCACCCCTCCACTTT. The rearrangement links TRBV11-2 to TRBJ1-6; 7 nucleotides match TRBD1. The CDR3 loop spans 14 amino acids. Germline loops: CDR1 SGHAT, CDR2 FQNNGV. J was trimmed by 8 bases and V by 7 bases; bases with no gene match: 8.

The chain joins TRBV5-8 to TRBJ1-3, with D hard to call. V was trimmed by 0 bases and J by 0 bases, leaving 4 bases between them. This CDR3 contains 14 residues. Germline values: CDR1 SGHTS, CDR2 YDEGEE. The CDR3, as DNA: TGTGCCAGCAGCTTGGTTAGCTCTGGAAACACCATATATTTT. Its translation is CASSLVSSGNTIYF. The whole variable domain, remainder taken from reference TRBV5-8 and TRBJ1-3, is EAGVTQSPTHLIKTRGQQATLRCSPISGHTSVYWYQQALGLGLQFLLWYDEGEERNRGNFPPRFSGRQFPNYSSELNVNALELEDSALYLCASSLVSSGNTIYFGEGSWLTVV.

The gene calls are TRBV7-2 and TRBJ1-2, with TRBD1 as a possible D gene (5 bases). The CDR3 spans 16 residues. Trimming pared 1 base from V and 2 bases from J, leaving 14 bases between. CDR1 and CDR2 from the germline V gene are SGHTA and FQGNSA. Here the CDR3 DNA reads TGTGCCAGCAGCTTAGTTGTCAGGGTCAGGAACTATGGCTACACCTTC. Amino acids: CASSLVVRVRNYGYTF.

The rearrangement uses TRBV5-1 and TRBJ1-5, with 10 nucleotides matching TRBD1. CDR3 length equals 15 residues. V lost 2 bases to trimming and J lost 5 bases; unmatched junction nucleotides: 4. The germline gives CDR1 SGHRS, CDR2 YFSETQ. CDR3 coding DNA: TGCGCCAGCAGCTTCGGACAGGGGGTGGATCAGCCCCAGCATTTT. Its protein product is CASSFGQGVDQPQHF.

The chain recombines TRBV4-3 with TRBJ2-1; D ambiguous. V was trimmed by 0 bases and J by 0 bases, leaving 6 bases between them. CDR3 length: 15 residues. The germline CDR1 and CDR2 sequences are LGHNA and YSLEER. The CDR3 DNA sequence: TGCGCCAGCAGCCAAGAAACTTACTCCTACAATGAGCAGTTCTTC. It translates to CASSQETYSYNEQFF.

The chain couples TRBV6-4 to TRBJ1-2; D unresolved. V was shortened by 0 bases and J by 3 bases, with 11 bases between the two germline ends. Germline values: CDR1 MRHNA, CDR2 SNTAGT. CDR3 size: 15 residues. The CDR3 DNA follows: TGTGCCAGCAGTGACTCCACAGCCGGATACTATGGCTACACCTTC. It specifies CASSDSTAGYYGYTF.

The rearrangement uses TRBV4-1 and TRBJ1-2; TRBD1 matches 12 bases. In germline, CDR1 is MGHRA, CDR2 YSYEKL. V lost 1 base and J lost 8; bases outside the gene matches: 2. This CDR3 is built from 14 residues. CDR3 coding DNA: TGCGCCAGCAGCCAAGCTGGGACAGGGGGCGGCTACACCTTC. This encodes CASSQAGTGGGYTF.

The gene calls are TRBV6-5 and TRBJ1-1; no firm D call. Germline CDR1 is MNHEY and CDR2 is SVGAGI. V lost 0 bases to trimming and J lost 0 bases, with 5 bases between them. The CDR3 is 14 residues long. CDR3: CASSYSRLNTEAFF. CDR3 DNA: TGTGCCAGCAGTTACTCTAGATTGAACACTGAAGCTTTCTTT.

This chain uses TRBV18 with TRBJ1-1; 8 bases are shared with TRBD1. The CDR3 extends over 17 amino acids. V lost 1 base, J lost 7 bases, and 14 bases stayed unmatched. Germline V gene sequence: CDR1 KGHSH, CDR2 LQKENI. The DNA for the CDR3 is TGTGCCAGCTCACCACGAGGTTCGGGACAGGTCAACGGTGAAGCTTTCTTT. It encodes CASSPRGSGQVNGEAFF.

In this sample, this clone turned up a few times. The chain is built from TRBV6-2 or TRBV6-3 and TRBJ2-3; 9 bases line up with TRBD2. There are 18 residues in the CDR3. Per the germline V gene, CDR1 is MNHEY and CDR2 is SVGEGT. The V and J ends lost 2 bases and 1 base, in that order; junction bases with no gene match: 10. The CDR3 region is CASSYEAGGRRGTDTQYF. CDR3 DNA: TGTGCCAGCAGTTACGAGGCGGGGGGGCGGAGAGGCACAGATACGCAGTATTTT.

The chain recombines TRBV7-9 with TRBJ1-2; 7 bases are a match to TRBD1. Germline V gene sequence: CDR1 SEHNR, CDR2 FQNEAQ (reference sequence). The CDR3 sequence is 14 residues long. The junction had 9 bases not matched to a gene; V was cut back by 5 bases and J by 6 bases. CDR3 bases: TGTGCCAGCAGCCCTCGGACAGGCCCCCATGGCTACACCTTC. It codes for CASSPRTGPHGYTF.

V gene TRBV6-5 combines with J gene TRBJ2-5, with 7 bases aligning to TRBD1. Losses at the gene ends were 0 bases for V and 7 bases for J; bases not matched to a gene: 11. CDR1 is MNHEY, CDR2 SVGAGI, per germline. The CDR3 is 16 amino acids. Written as DNA, the CDR3 is TGTGCCAGCAGTTACTCGAGGACAGGCCAGTCTCGGACCCAGTACTTC. Translation gives CASSYSRTGQSRTQYF.

The chain recombines TRBV6-2 or TRBV6-3 with TRBJ1-2, with 10 positions matching TRBD1. Germline assignment: CDR1 MNHEY and CDR2 SVGEGT. CDR3 length: 15 amino acids. The ends lost 6 bases at V and 3 bases at J; junction bases unmatched: 7. CDR3 sequence: CASSARTGGHYGYTF. The CDR3 DNA sequence: TGTGCCAGCAGCGCGAGGACAGGGGGGCACTATGGCTACACCTTC.

This chain links TRBV28 with TRBJ1-1, with D perhaps matching TRBD1 (6 bases). This CDR3 has 14 residues. CDR1 is MDHEN and CDR2 is SYDVKM in the germline V gene. The V gene lost 2 bases and the J gene lost 7 bases, with 14 bases spanning the gap. The CDR3 coding sequence is TGTGCCAGCAGTTTAGGACAGTGGGTACATGAAGCTTTCTTT. As protein: CASSLGQWVHEAFF.

The rearrangement uses TRBV29-1 and TRBJ1-2, with D perhaps TRBD1 (6 bases). The CDR3 contains 12 residues. V was pared by 1 base and J by 8 bases, with 11 bases between. CDR1 is SQVTM, CDR2 ANQGSEA, per germline. The CDR3 nucleotides read TGCAGCGTTGAAGGGGCAGGGGAAGGCTACACCTTC. Translating it yields CSVEGAGEGYTF. Full variable domain (outside the CDR3, taken from reference TRBV29-1 and TRBJ1-2): SAVISQKPSRDICQRGTSLTIQCQVDSQVTMMFWYRQQPGQSLTLIATANQGSEATYESGFVIDKFPISRPNLTFSTLTVSNMSPEDSSIYLCSVEGAGEGYTFGSGTRLTVV.

This clone has only a few counts. J is TRBJ2-1 and V is TRBV28, with D uncertain. The CDR3 has 12 residues. From germline, CDR1 is MDHEN and CDR2 SYDVKM. The V end lost 3 bases, the J end lost 11 bases, and 11 bases lay between the germline ends. The CDR3 sequence is CASSLPSPKQFF. CDR3 in DNA: TGTGCCAGCAGTTTGCCCAGTCCAAAGCAGTTCTTC.

The chain uses TRBV21-1 and TRBJ2-5; the table assigns TRBD2, which was not confirmed against the DNA. TRBV21-1 is a recognized pseudogene. The length of the CDR3 is 15 residues. The CDR3 DNA follows: TGTGCCAGCAGCAAAAGAGGCGGGGGCAGAGAGACCCAGTACTTC. Its translation is CASSKRGGGRETQYF.

The chain couples TRBV4-3 to TRBJ2-1; the D gene is possibly TRBD1 (6 bases). Germline V CDR1 and CDR2: LGHNA, YSLEER. V dropped 4 bases and J dropped 5 bases, with 18 bases sitting between them. The CDR3 totals 16 residues. The CDR3: CASSLSPGALNNEQFF. CDR3 nucleotide sequence: TGCGCCAGCAGCCTCTCTCCAGGGGCGCTTAACAATGAGCAGTTCTTC.

The V and J genes are TRBV11-2 and TRBJ1-5; TRBD1 might be the D (6 bases). Germline assignment: CDR1 SGHAT and CDR2 FQNNGV. V lost 3 bases to trimming and J lost 4 bases, with 10 bases between them. The CDR3 spans 14 residues. The CDR3 reads CASSLTGLNQPQHF. The CDR3 DNA is TGTGCCAGCAGCTTGACAGGTCTAAATCAGCCCCAGCATTTT.

This chain connects TRBV6-5 to TRBJ2-7; 7 bases fit TRBD1. The ends lost 4 bases at V and 5 bases at J; junction bases unmatched: 11. Germline values: CDR1 MNHEY, CDR2 SVGAGI. The CDR3 consists of 15 residues. The CDR3 reads CASSSWGAQGDEQYF. The CDR3 DNA sequence: TGTGCCAGCAGTTCCTGGGGTGCTCAGGGGGACGAGCAGTACTTC.